Listed below are T cell receptor beta chains from one sample, sequenced in a study of identical twins. TCRdb analysed the 5' RACE reads with MiXCR anew, one entry per CDR3 protein. This sample yields roughly 290,000 distinct CDR3 sequences, of which less than 9.5% are seen a single time; under 7.5% belongs to the top ten. The data also belong to a second study, concerning yellow fever vaccine responses in identical twins.

The sequenced sample consisted of CD8+ T cells sorted from blood. These receptors were taken from a woman aged 18-29 years in good health. Both conserved end residues are part of each CDR3. The D gene is left open where the match is weak. Clone size, where shown, is once, few, many, or a class for clones that have expanded.

abundance,v_gene,j_gene,d_gene,CDR3aa,CDR3nt
NA,TRBV24-1,TRBJ2-2,NA,CATRSTADTGELFF,TGTGCCACAAGGAGTACGGCCGACACCGGGGAGCTGTTTTTT
many,TRBV6-2/TRBV6-3,TRBJ2-1,TRBD2,CASSYVRTSDEQFF,TGTGCCAGCAGTTATGTTAGGACTAGCGATGAGCAGTTCTTC
many,TRBV4-2,TRBJ2-1,NA,CASSQNREYNEQFF,TGTGCCAGCAGCCAAAACAGGGAATACAATGAGCAGTTCTTC
once,TRBV27,TRBJ2-7,TRBD1,CASRSGDRLTYEQYF,TGTGCCAGCAGGAGTGGGGACAGGCTTACCTACGAGCAGTACTTC
few,TRBV5-1,TRBJ1-2,NA,CASSLVPQGGDGYTF,TGCGCCAGCAGCTTGGTGCCCCAAGGTGGAGATGGCTACACCTTC
few,TRBV7-8,TRBJ2-1,NA,CASSADLPNNEQFF,TGTGCCAGCAGCGCCGATCTACCGAACAATGAGCAGTTCTTC
few,TRBV7-6,TRBJ2-5,NA,CASRLVAKETQYF,TGTGCCAGCAGGCTAGTGGCCAAAGAGACCCAGTACTTC
NA,TRBV5-5,TRBJ1-2,NA,CASSSVGDIYNYGYTF,TGTGCCAGCAGCTCAGTGGGGGACATATATAACTATGGCTACACCTTC
NA,TRBV2,TRBJ2-2,TRBD2,CATLRLAGITGELFF,TGTGCCACACTTCGACTAGCGGGTATAACCGGGGAGCTGTTTTTT
many,TRBV7-2,TRBJ2-7,NA,CASSFRGRLSSYEQYF,TGTGCCAGCAGCTTCCGGGGGAGGCTTTCATCCTACGAGCAGTACTTC
many,TRBV4-2,TRBJ2-3,NA,CASSQDLDTQYF,TGTGCCAGCAGCCAAGATCTCGATACGCAGTATTTT
many,TRBV27,TRBJ2-7,TRBD1,CASSSWTGEPMGEPYEQYF,TGTGCCAGCAGTTCTTGGACAGGGGAACCGATGGGGGAGCCCTACGAGCAGTACTTC
few,TRBV27,TRBJ2-7,NA,CASSQGVTRYEQYF,TGTGCCAGCAGTCAAGGGGTGACTCGTTACGAGCAGTACTTC
few,TRBV6-5,TRBJ2-5,NA,CASWGPGETQYF,TGTGCCAGCTGGGGCCCTGGGGAGACCCAGTACTTC
few,TRBV6-5,TRBJ2-1,NA,CASSYSPPETDPSNEQFF,TGTGCCAGCAGTTATTCCCCCCCCGAGACAGACCCCTCCAATGAGCAGTTCTTC
many,TRBV20-1,TRBJ1-5,NA,CSARPPESRPQHF,TGCAGTGCCCGACCCCCTGAATCGCGGCCCCAGCATTTT
few,TRBV28,TRBJ2-7,NA,CASRAGQWPYEQYF,TGTGCCAGCAGAGCTGGACAGTGGCCCTACGAGCAGTACTTC
NA,TRBV20-1,TRBJ2-3,NA,CSATMGLKDSTDTQYF,TGCAGTGCTACTATGGGGTTGAAGGATAGCACAGATACGCAGTATTTT
many,TRBV5-6,TRBJ2-5,TRBD1,CASSLQGKETQYF,TGTGCCAGCAGCTTACAGGGGAAAGAGACCCAGTACTTC
many,TRBV4-3,TRBJ2-2,NA,CASSQDQGLGELFF,TGCGCCAGCAGCCAAGATCAGGGGTTGGGGGAGCTGTTTTTT
few,TRBV12-3/TRBV12-4,TRBJ2-7,NA,CASTIRQANSYEQYF,TGTGCCAGCACCATTCGACAGGCGAACTCCTACGAGCAGTACTTC
NA,TRBV20-1,TRBJ2-7,TRBD2,CSARRLAGDYEQYF,TGCAGTGCTAGAAGGCTAGCGGGAGACTACGAGCAGTACTTC
few,TRBV20-1,TRBJ2-1,TRBD2,CSATRAGGGNEQFF,TGCAGTGCAACCCGAGCGGGAGGTGGGAATGAGCAGTTCTTC
few,TRBV5-5,TRBJ2-4,NA,CASSSGDKNIQYF,TGTGCCAGCAGCTCGGGGGACAAAAACATTCAGTACTTC
many,TRBV11-2,TRBJ2-7,NA,CASSLDSLETYEQYF,TGTGCCAGCAGCTTAGATAGTCTAGAAACCTACGAGCAGTACTTC
NA,TRBV7-6,TRBJ2-1,TRBD2,CASSSIAGNEQFF,TGTGCCAGCAGCTCAATAGCGGGAAATGAGCAGTTCTTC
few,TRBV7-2,TRBJ2-3,NA,CASSLSLALQVDTQYF,TGTGCCAGCAGCTTGAGTCTGGCGCTACAAGTGGATACGCAGTATTTT
few,TRBV28,TRBJ2-7,NA,CASSPVGNIIRVYEQYF,TGTGCCAGCAGCCCAGTAGGTAATATAATTCGGGTATACGAGCAGTACTTC
NA,TRBV6-4,TRBJ1-1,TRBD1,CASSGGTGGTEAFF,TGTGCCAGCAGTGGGGGAACAGGGGGCACTGAAGCTTTCTTT
NA,TRBV27,TRBJ2-7,TRBD2,CATGLAPYEQYF,TGTGCCACCGGACTAGCGCCCTACGAGCAGTACTTC
few,TRBV18,TRBJ2-1,NA,CASSPLQAGGNEQFF,TGTGCCAGCTCACCACTACAGGCCGGGGGCAATGAGCAGTTCTTC
many,TRBV2,TRBJ2-3,TRBD2,CASSRTSASTDTQYF,TGTGCCAGCAGTAGGACTAGCGCCAGCACAGATACGCAGTATTTT
many,TRBV7-9,TRBJ2-1,NA,CASSFVPLEGEFF,TGTGCCAGCAGCTTCGTACCTCTTGAGGGGGAGTTCTTC
few,TRBV6-1,TRBJ2-3,NA,CASSEEQDITDTQYF,TGTGCCAGCAGTGAAGAACAGGACATCACAGATACGCAGTATTTT
NA,TRBV4-3,TRBJ2-3,NA,CASSPESSRDTQYF,TGCGCCAGCAGCCCTGAATCTTCCAGAGATACGCAGTATTTT
NA,TRBV7-6,TRBJ2-5,TRBD2,CASSTVTSALETQYF,TGTGCCAGCAGCACCGTGACTAGCGCCCTCGAGACCCAGTACTTC
few,TRBV7-2,TRBJ1-6,NA,CASIASYNSPLHF,TGTGCCAGCATCGCGTCCTATAATTCACCCCTCCACTTT
NA,TRBV7-9,TRBJ2-2,NA,CASSESNTGELFF,TGTGCCAGCAGCGAGAGTAACACCGGGGAGCTGTTTTTT
many,TRBV29-1,TRBJ2-5,NA,CSVASEETQYF,TGCAGCGTTGCCAGTGAGGAGACCCAGTACTTC
NA,TRBV5-8,TRBJ2-7,TRBD2,CASSMGLAKNYEQYF,TGTGCCAGCAGCATGGGACTAGCGAAAAACTACGAGCAGTACTTC
NA,TRBV2,TRBJ2-5,TRBD2,CASSPDREGQETQYF,TGTGCCAGCAGTCCTGACCGGGAGGGTCAAGAGACCCAGTACTTC
NA,TRBV6-5,TRBJ1-5,NA,CASSTLNQPQHF,TGTGCCAGCAGCACCCTCAATCAGCCCCAGCATTTT
many,TRBV7-2,TRBJ2-3,TRBD2,CASSYGTSRDTQYF,TGTGCCAGCAGCTATGGGACTAGCAGAGATACGCAGTATTTT
NA,TRBV6-1,TRBJ2-1,NA,CASSEWGLDNNEQFF,TGTGCCAGCAGTGAATGGGGACTGGATAACAATGAGCAGTTCTTC
few,TRBV7-9,TRBJ2-5,NA,CASSLGGQETQYF,TGTGCCAGCAGCTTAGGTGGACAGGAGACCCAGTACTTC
NA,TRBV12-3/TRBV12-4,TRBJ2-3,TRBD2,CASSPWTSGSVGDTQYF,TGTGCCAGCAGTCCTTGGACTAGCGGGTCCGTGGGAGATACGCAGTATTTT
NA,TRBV29-1,TRBJ2-3,TRBD2,CSTTRGGKFTDTQYF,TGCAGCACAACCCGGGGGGGCAAGTTCACAGATACGCAGTATTTT
NA,TRBV28,TRBJ2-5,NA,CASSLPGFGGQETQYF,TGTGCCAGCAGTTTACCGGGGTTTGGAGGACAAGAGACCCAGTACTTC
few,TRBV6-1,TRBJ2-1,NA,CASSEWGHEQFF,TGTGCCAGCAGTGAATGGGGGCATGAGCAGTTCTTC
many,TRBV10-3,TRBJ2-1,NA,CAITNRAKNFNEQFF,TGTGCCATCACTAACAGGGCCAAGAATTTCAATGAGCAGTTCTTC
NA,TRBV6-4,TRBJ2-1,TRBD2,CASSETSGGGEQFF,TGTGCCAGCAGTGAGACTAGCGGGGGAGGTGAGCAGTTCTTC
many,TRBV7-9,TRBJ2-1,NA,CASSYGQEVDEQFF,TGTGCCAGCAGCTACGGCCAAGAAGTCGATGAGCAGTTCTTC
few,TRBV13,TRBJ2-5,TRBD1,CASSLGQGVETQYF,TGTGCCAGCAGCTTAGGCCAGGGGGTCGAGACCCAGTACTTC